This entry features one T cell receptor (beta chain) sequence. The data were obtained in a study of blood T cell repertoires in COVID-19. Study-level information: From the United States, Italy and Spain came samples of acute and convalescent COVID-19.

Per the original data handling: Amplification of reference gene primers was used by the study to estimate nucleated cell counts. TCRdb keeps only in-frame clones here, not all; method: immunoSEQ multiplex PCR. V and J calls and clone size are those listed in that table; D and trimming were worked out from the DNA. The sample carries around 340,000 clones, 80% to 90% recorded once. Sequenced: peripheral blood. The source of this sequence is a man aged 25 to 40 with active or convalescent COVID-19.

The CDR3 sequence: CASSTPTGSNTEAFF. CDR3 bases: TGTGCCAGCAGCACTCCGACAGGATCGAACACTGAAGCTTTCTTT. The chain employs TRBV21-1 and TRBJ1-1; the table names TRBD1, a call not compared with the DNA. TRBV21-1 is a pseudogene. The CDR3 sequence is 15 residues long.